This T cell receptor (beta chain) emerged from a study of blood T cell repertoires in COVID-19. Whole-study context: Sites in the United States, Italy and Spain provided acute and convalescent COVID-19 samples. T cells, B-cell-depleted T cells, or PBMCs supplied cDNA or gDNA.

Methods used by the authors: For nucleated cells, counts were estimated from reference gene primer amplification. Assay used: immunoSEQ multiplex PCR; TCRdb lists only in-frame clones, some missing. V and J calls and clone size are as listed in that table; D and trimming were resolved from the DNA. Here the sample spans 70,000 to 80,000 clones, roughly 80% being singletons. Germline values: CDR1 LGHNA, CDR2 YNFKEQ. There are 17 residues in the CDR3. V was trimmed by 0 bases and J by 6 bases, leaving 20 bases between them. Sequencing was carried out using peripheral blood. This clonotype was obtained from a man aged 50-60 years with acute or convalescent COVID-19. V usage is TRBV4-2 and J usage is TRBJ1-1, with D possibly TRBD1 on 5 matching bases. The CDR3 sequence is CASSQDLSGALGPEAFF. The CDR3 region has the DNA TGTGCCAGCAGCCAAGATCTAAGCGGGGCTTTAGGACCTGAAGCTTTCTTT.